Listed below are T cell receptor beta chains from one sample, sequenced in a study of Ad26.COV2.S vaccination and SARS-CoV-2 variants. The table came from immunoSEQ multiplex PCR; TCRdb's copy has only in-frame clones and leaves some out. The sample carries 350,000 to 400,000 clones, around nine tenths recorded once. The starting material was peripheral blood, obtained in a trial of Ad26.COV2.S vaccine versus placebo. All receptors derive from a person aged 18 to 65 who received the Ad26.COV2.S COVID-19 vaccine or a placebo. Both conserved end residues are part of each CDR3. D genes are given only for firm matches. Not all rows give a size; the values are once, few, many and, for expanded clones, a class.

TRBJ1-1 | - | 14 | - | TRBV3-1/TRBV3-2 | CASSQERGNTEAFF | TGTGCCAGCAGCCAAGAGAGGGGGAACACTGAAGCTTTCTTT
TRBJ2-2 | - | 14 | - | TRBV13 | CASSLGTYTGELFF | TGTGCCAGCAGCTTAGGCACCTACACCGGGGAGCTGTTTTTT
TRBJ2-5 | - | 12 | - | TRBV20-1 | CSASSTQETQYF | TGCAGTGCTAGTTCTACCCAAGAGACCCAGTACTTC
TRBJ1-2 | - | 17 | - | TRBV10-2 | CASSDPTGTTYEWGYTF | TGCGCCAGCAGTGACCCCACCGGGACAACCTATGAGTGGGGCTACACCTTC
TRBJ2-3 | - | 13 | - | TRBV5-1 | CASSFDYTDTQYF | TGCGCCAGCAGCTTTGACTACACAGATACGCAGTATTTT
TRBJ1-3 | TRBD1 | 13 | - | TRBV29-1 | CSDLDRAGNTIYF | TGCAGCGATCTGGACAGGGCTGGAAACACCATATATTTT
TRBJ1-5 | - | 13 | once | TRBV29-1 | CSAGTGGSEPQHF | TGCAGCGCCGGGACGGGGGGTTCGGAGCCCCAGCATTTT
TRBJ2-7 | - | 15 | - | TRBV4-1 | CASSQESLIPYEQYF | TGCGCCAGCAGCCAAGAATCCCTTATACCCTACGAGCAGTACTTC
TRBJ1-1 | TRBD1 | 18 | - | TRBV7-8 | CASSLAPTGAKPNTEAFF | TGTGCCAGCAGCTTAGCACCGACAGGGGCGAAACCGAACACTGAAGCTTTCTTT
TRBJ2-3 | TRBD2 | 16 | - | TRBV3-1/TRBV3-2 | CASSHGSSGVPNTQYF | TGTGCCAGCAGCCATGGCTCTAGCGGGGTTCCAAATACGCAGTATTTT
TRBJ1-2 | TRBD1 | 13 | - | TRBV19 | CASSRDRSYGYTF | TGTGCCAGTAGTAGGGACAGGTCCTATGGCTACACCTTC
TRBJ2-2 | - | 12 | - | TRBV13 | CASSSDTGELFF | TGTGCCAGCAGCTCGGATACCGGGGAGCTGTTTTTT
TRBJ1-6 | - | 15 | - | TRBV14 | CASSATGTIPSPLHF | TGTGCCAGCAGCGCAACCGGGACAATCCCGTCACCCCTCCACTTT
TRBJ1-2 | - | 13 | - | TRBV6-5 | CASSFQVGYGYTF | TGTGCCAGCAGTTTCCAGGTCGGCTATGGCTACACCTTC
TRBJ2-7 | - | 11 | - | TRBV10-1 | CASSGSYEQYF | TGCGCCAGCAGTGGCAGCTACGAGCAGTACTTC
TRBJ1-5 | - | 13 | - | TRBV10-2 | CASSPGRHQPQHF | TGCGCCAGCTCACCGGGACGGCATCAGCCCCAGCATTTT
TRBJ2-6 | TRBD1 | 18 | - | TRBV14 | CASSQGNTGGSGANVLTF | TGTGCCAGCAGCCAAGGCAATACAGGGGGCTCTGGGGCCAACGTCCTGACTTTC
TRBJ2-7 | TRBD1 | 13 | - | TRBV10-2 | CASSRDRISEQYF | TGCGCCAGCAGTAGGGACAGAATCTCAGAGCAGTACTTC
TRBJ1-6 | - | 14 | - | TRBV7-9 | CASSLGDNYSPLHF | TGTGCCAGCAGCTTAGGGGACAATTATTCACCCCTCCACTTT